These T cell receptor beta chains were read from a single sample in a study of blood T cell repertoires in COVID-19. The protocol was immunoSEQ multiplex PCR, while the TCRdb copy is restricted to in-frame clones and leaves out a portion. Here the sample spans approximately 70,000 clones, 65% to 90% being singletons. The sequenced sample consisted of peripheral blood. The source is a man aged 65 to 79 with active or convalescent COVID-19. The CDR3 runs from the conserved cysteine through the conserved F or W. The order of the fields is V gene, D gene, clone size, J gene, CDR3 DNA, CDR3 protein. The D gene is left open where the match is weak. Clone size is shown for a subset of rows, as once, few, many or a class of expanded clone.

TRBV6-5,TRBD1,NA,TRBJ2-1,TGTGCCAGCAGCCCGGACAGGGATTATGAGCAGTTCTTC,CASSPDRDYEQFF
TRBV4-1,TRBD1,NA,TRBJ1-5,TGCGCCAGCAGCCTCGCCGGACAGGTCACCAAGGGCAATCAGCCCCAGCATTTT,CASSLAGQVTKGNQPQHF
TRBV7-3,NA,once,TRBJ2-3,TGTGCCAGCAGCTTAAGCGTGAGAGATACGCAGTATTTT,CASSLSVRDTQYF
TRBV4-3,NA,NA,TRBJ1-2,TGCGCCAGCAGCGTTGACAGTTATTCCTATGGCTACACCTTC,CASSVDSYSYGYTF
TRBV24-1,NA,NA,TRBJ1-2,TGTGCCACCAGTATAGGACCGGGGGGCTACACCTTC,CATSIGPGGYTF
TRBV7-6,NA,NA,TRBJ2-7,TGTGCCAGCAGCCCCTATCTTACCTACGAGCAGTACTTC,CASSPYLTYEQYF
TRBV7-3,TRBD2,NA,TRBJ2-1,TGTGCCAGCAGCCCAACTAGCGGGAGATACAATGAGCAGTTCTTC,CASSPTSGRYNEQFF
TRBV10-3,NA,NA,TRBJ1-2,TGTGCCATCAGTGATCAGGGGCCGACCTATGGCTACACCTTC,CAISDQGPTYGYTF
TRBV6-1,TRBD2,NA,TRBJ2-1,TGTGCCAGCAGTGAGAACACACTGGGTACTAGCGGATACAATGAGCAGTTCTTC,CASSENTLGTSGYNEQFF
TRBV3-1/TRBV3-2,NA,once,TRBJ2-1,TGTGCCAGCAGCCTTTTAGAGGGAACCTACAATGAGCAGTTCTTC,CASSLLEGTYNEQFF
TRBV10-3,TRBD2,NA,TRBJ2-1,TGTGCCATCAGTCGAGAGCGGGAGGGTACCTACAATGAGCAGTTCTTC,CAISREREGTYNEQFF
TRBV7-9,NA,few,TRBJ1-6,TGTGCCAGCAACACCGGACAGTATAATTCACCCCTCCACTTT,CASNTGQYNSPLHF
TRBV9,TRBD1,many,TRBJ1-1,TGTGCCAGCAGCGTAGAGGGGACAGGCAGGACTGAAGCTTTCTTT,CASSVEGTGRTEAFF
TRBV19,NA,few,TRBJ2-1,TGTGCCAGTAGTATAGGATCAGGTATCAATGAGCAGTTCTTC,CASSIGSGINEQFF
TRBV4-3,NA,NA,TRBJ1-5,TGCGCCAGCAGCCAAGAATTTGGTCGTGCGTTGCCCCAGCATTTT,CASSQEFGRALPQHF
TRBV4-1,TRBD1,NA,TRBJ1-4,TGCGCCAGCAGCCAAGTTCTGAACAGGGGGAATGAAAAACTGTTTTTT,CASSQVLNRGNEKLFF
TRBV5-4,TRBD2,NA,TRBJ2-1,TGTGCCAGCAGCCCGGAGGGCGGGAGGGCTTTCAATGAGCAGTTCTTC,CASSPEGGRAFNEQFF
TRBV29-1,NA,NA,TRBJ2-7,NA,CSVGQGAISSRYF
TRBV28,TRBD1,few,TRBJ1-4,TGTGCCAGCAAAGACAGGGCCAATAATGAAAAACTGTTTTTT,CASKDRANNEKLFF
TRBV19,NA,NA,TRBJ1-5,TGTGCCAGTAGTATCATACAGGGTGGCAATCAGCCCCAGCATTTT,CASSIIQGGNQPQHF
TRBV5-1,TRBD1,NA,TRBJ2-7,TGCGCCAGCAGCTTGGGTACAGGGGGCGGCGAGCAGTACTTC,CASSLGTGGGEQYF
TRBV7-2,TRBD2,NA,TRBJ2-1,TGTGCCAGCAGCTTATCAGTCGGCGGGAGACATGAGCAGTTCTTC,CASSLSVGGRHEQFF
TRBV12-3/TRBV12-4,NA,NA,TRBJ1-3,TGTGCCAGCAGTTTTAGAGACACCATATATTTT,CASSFRDTIYF
TRBV5-6,NA,NA,TRBJ1-3,TGTGCCAGCAGCTCGAAACTACTTTCTCTATCTGGAAACACCATATATTTT,CASSSKLLSLSGNTIYF